One sample yielded the 30 T cell receptor beta chains listed below, sequenced in a study of cytomegalovirus exposure and HLA in healthy donors. 13 Jbeta primers and 60 Vbeta primers were used for the PCR. Some clones are missing from TCRdb's copy, which holds only in-frame ones; the method was immunoSEQ multiplex PCR. The repertoire holds around 100,000 clones, 70% to 85% seen once, with under 2.5% in the top ten. The material sequenced was PBMCs. The receptor source for this set is a man between 18 and 35 years old in good health and CMV-seronegative.

The chain uses TRBV30 and TRBJ2-1; D is unresolved. Germline assignment: CDR1 GTSNPN and CDR2 SVGIG (reference sequence). The CDR3 totals 12 residues. Trimming left V 7 bases short and J 3 bases short, with 10 bases between. The CDR3 DNA sequence: TGTGCCTTTCAGACGGGCTACAATGAGCAGTTCTTC. Translating gives CAFQTGYNEQFF.

This chain uses TRBV30 with TRBJ2-7; tentatively, D is TRBD2 (5 bases). Trimming removed 1 base from V and 0 bases from J, with 13 bases in between. Germline lookup yields CDR1 GTSNPN and CDR2 SVGIG (reference sequence). The CDR3 is 15 amino acids. The CDR3 nucleotides are TGTGCCTGGAGTGGGGAGACTACGAGCTCCTACGAGCAGTACTTC. Residues: CAWSGETTSSYEQYF.

The genes are TRBV5-6 and TRBJ1-3, with a weak D call TRBD1 (5 bases). Germline V gene lookup returns CDR1 SGHDT and CDR2 YYEEEE. The CDR3 loop spans 14 amino acids. V lost 0 bases and J 4 bases, leaving 8 bases between the germline ends. CDR3 amino acids: CASSLDGAGNTIYF. The CDR3 DNA reads TGTGCCAGCAGCTTGGATGGGGCAGGAAACACCATATATTTT.

This clone was seen a handful of times. The J gene is TRBJ1-1, the V gene TRBV15, with D perhaps matching TRBD1 (6 bases). The CDR3 runs 14 residues. The germline V gene encodes CDR1 LNHNV and CDR2 YYDKDF (reference sequence). The V gene lost 0 bases and the J gene lost 5 bases, with 10 bases spanning the gap. In DNA form, the CDR3 reads TGTGCCACCAGCAGAGACAGGGGAAGGACTGAAGCTTTCTTT. It encodes CATSRDRGRTEAFF. Full variable domain (missing parts from reference TRBV15 and TRBJ1-1): DAMVIQNPRYQVTQFGKPVTLSCSQTLNHNVMYWYQQKSSQAPKLLFHYYDKDFNNEADTPDNFQSRRPNTSFCFLDIRSPGLGDTAMYLCATSRDRGRTEAFFGQGTRLTVV.

The chain links TRBV2 to TRBJ2-7; 7 nucleotides agree with TRBD1. Losses at the gene ends were 7 bases for V and 0 bases for J; bases not matched to a gene: 9. The CDR3 totals 15 residues. Germline CDR1 reads SNHLY; CDR2 reads FYNNEI. This CDR3 reads CASIGTGTVSYEQYF. The CDR3 DNA reads as TGTGCCAGCATCGGAACCGGGACAGTCTCCTACGAGCAGTACTTC. Using reference TRBV2 and TRBJ2-7 for the parts outside the CDR3, the full variable domain is EPEVTQTPSHQVTQMGQEVILRCVPISNHLYFYWYRQILGQKVEFLVSFYNNEISEKSEIFDDQFSVERPDGSNFTLKIRSTKLEDSAMYFCASIGTGTVSYEQYFGPGTRLTVT.

The chain has TRBV6-1 and TRBJ2-6, with a weak D call TRBD1 (5 bases). The CDR3 covers 15 residues. V lost 0 bases to trimming and J lost 2 bases, with 5 bases between them. Germline V gene lookup returns CDR1 MNHNS and CDR2 SASEGT. The CDR3 loop is CASSEAGAGANVLTF. DNA for the CDR3: TGTGCCAGCAGTGAAGCAGGGGCTGGGGCCAACGTCCTGACTTTC.

The V and J genes are TRBV2 and TRBJ2-1, with a tentative D call TRBD2 (5 bases). CDR1 and CDR2 from the germline V gene are SNHLY and FYNNEI. Trimming left V 5 bases short and J 1 base short, with 15 bases between. The CDR3 length is 16 residues. Written as DNA, the CDR3 is TGTGCCAGCAGTCCCAGGACTCCCCGATCCTACAATGAGCAGTTCTTC. Residues: CASSPRTPRSYNEQFF.

The V call is TRBV2, the J call TRBJ2-2; D call uncertain. The CDR3 contains 14 residues. Germline V lookup: CDR1 SNHLY, CDR2 FYNNEI. The ends were cut back, 4 bases at V and 0 bases at J, with 6 bases in the middle. The CDR3: CASSARANTGELFF. The CDR3 coding sequence is TGTGCCAGCAGTGCGCGAGCGAACACCGGGGAGCTGTTTTTT.

This chain joins TRBV27 and TRBJ1-5; D not resolved. Germline CDR1 and CDR2: MNHEY and SMNVEV (reference sequence). Trimming cost V 3 bases and J 4 bases, with 7 bases left between them. The CDR3 extends over 13 amino acids. The chain's CDR3 is CASSFTENQPQHF. The DNA of the CDR3 is TGTGCCAGCAGTTTCACAGAGAATCAGCCCCAGCATTTT.

The rearrangement uses TRBV30 and TRBJ2-5; D is unclear. This CDR3 is built from 12 residues. From germline, CDR1 is GTSNPN and CDR2 SVGIG (reference sequence). Trimming pared 1 base from V and 2 bases from J, leaving 5 bases between. The DNA for the CDR3 is TGTGCCTGGAGTGGACAACAAGAGACCCAGTACTTC. It yields the protein CAWSGQQETQYF.

The CDR3 bases are TGCGCCAGCAGCTTGGCCTTTAGGACTAGCGGGTACAATGAGCAGTTCTTC. Protein sequence: CASSLAFRTSGYNEQFF. V is TRBV5-1 and J is TRBJ2-1; 11 bases align to TRBD2. From germline, CDR1 is SGHRS and CDR2 YFSETQ. The CDR3 extends over 17 amino acids. V lost 0 bases to trimming and J lost 4 bases; unmatched junction nucleotides: 6.

The DNA of the CDR3 is TGTGCCAGCAGCGTAAGCTGGAGGGAGACCCAGTACTTC. This codes for CASSVSWRETQYF. The chain carries TRBV9 and TRBJ2-5; a weak D match, TRBD2 (5 bases). Germline values: CDR1 SGDLS, CDR2 YYNGEE. Trimming took 1 base from V and 5 from J, leaving 9 bases between them. The CDR3 extends over 13 amino acids.

The chain couples TRBV5-1 to TRBJ2-1; D is unresolved. This CDR3 comprises 13 residues. V was pared by 4 bases and J by 7 bases, with 12 bases between. Germline CDR1 and CDR2: SGHRS and YFSETQ. Written as DNA, the CDR3 is TGCGCCAGCAGCGGAAGACTGGTAAATGAGCAGTTCTTC. This codes for CASSGRLVNEQFF.

V and J are TRBV10-1 and TRBJ2-1; a weak D match, TRBD2 (5 bases). The CDR3 consists of 13 residues. V was pared by 2 bases and J by 12 bases, with 14 bases between. Germline V CDR1 and CDR2: WNHNN, SYGVQD (reference sequence). The CDR3 reads CASSERLGLAQFF. For the CDR3, the DNA is TGCGCCAGCAGTGAGAGGTTAGGACTGGCGCAGTTCTTC.

CDR3 amino acids: CASSLERGAGTEAFF. The CDR3 nucleotides read TGTGCCAGCAGCTTAGAACGGGGGGCAGGGACTGAAGCTTTCTTT. V and J are TRBV11-2 and TRBJ1-1; tentative D call: TRBD1 (6 bases). This CDR3 is built from 15 residues. The germline V and J ends were trimmed by 0 bases and 5 bases, with 13 bases remaining between them. Looked up from germline, CDR1 is SGHAT and CDR2 is FQNNGV. The variable domain in full, with the rest retrieved from reference TRBV11-2 and TRBJ1-1, is EAGVAQSPRYKIIEKRQSVAFWCNPISGHATLYWYQQILGQGPKLLIQFQNNGVVDDSQLPKDRFSAERLKGVDSTLKIQPAKLEDSAVYLCASSLERGAGTEAFFGQGTRLTVV.

V gene TRBV4-1 combines with J gene TRBJ2-7; perhaps TRBD2 as D (7 bases). Germline V gene data show CDR1 as MGHRA and CDR2 as YSYEKL. Between the trimmed V and J ends, which lost 1 base and 1 base, there was a span of 14 bases. The CDR3 consists of 16 residues. The CDR3: CASSQVAGALSYEQYF. CDR3 DNA sequence: TGCGCCAGCAGCCAAGTTGCGGGGGCGCTTTCCTACGAGCAGTACTTC.

J is TRBJ1-6 and V is TRBV27; 8 nucleotides match TRBD1. V dropped 5 bases and J dropped 5; count of bases not matched to a gene: 5. Germline V lookup: CDR1 MNHEY, CDR2 SMNVEV (reference sequence). The CDR3 runs to 15 residues. CDR3 sequence: CASSTDRANNSPLHF. Written as DNA, the CDR3 is TGTGCCAGCAGTACGGACAGGGCCAATAATTCACCCCTCCACTTT.

J is TRBJ2-6 and V is TRBV5-1; 8 bases line up with TRBD1. Germline CDR1 reads SGHRS; CDR2 reads YFSETQ. The V gene end was trimmed by 5 bases and the J gene end by 4 bases; junction bases not matched to a gene: 8. The CDR3 has 16 amino acids. CDR3 sequence (DNA): TGCGCCAGCAGTAACCTCGGACAGGGAGGGGCCAACGTCCTGACTTTC. Translation: CASSNLGQGGANVLTF.

The V gene is TRBV5-4, the J gene TRBJ2-1; 9 positions agree with TRBD1. The CDR3 length is 13 residues. V shed 5 bases, J shed 8 bases, and the junction held 5 bases outside the gene matches. Germline CDR1 SGHNT, CDR2 YYREEE (reference sequence). This CDR3 reads CASRMDRGDEQFF. In DNA, the CDR3 is TGTGCCAGCAGGATGGACAGGGGCGATGAGCAGTTCTTC. The full variable domain, in which reference TRBV5-4 and TRBJ2-1 provide the parts outside the CDR3, is ETGVTQSPTHLIKTRGQQVTLRCSSQSGHNTVSWYQQALGQGPQFIFQYYREEENGRGNFPPRFSGLQFPNYSSELNVNALELDDSALYLCASRMDRGDEQFFGPGTRLTVL.

The gene calls are TRBV6-1 and TRBJ2-3; 7 bases match TRBD2. This CDR3 is built from 14 residues. The junction had 10 bases not matched to a gene; V was cut back by 11 bases and J by 2 bases. Germline CDR1 MNHNS, CDR2 SASEGT. The CDR3 region is CAGESRGDTDTQYF. DNA for the CDR3: TGTGCCGGCGAATCTCGGGGGGACACAGATACGCAGTATTTT.

The rearrangement uses TRBV5-1 and TRBJ1-1; the D is unclear. This CDR3 is built from 18 residues. The V end lost 0 bases, the J end lost 3 bases, and 21 bases lay between the germline ends. From germline, CDR1 is SGHRS and CDR2 YFSETQ. CDR3: CASSLARTTEPGHTEAFF. CDR3 in DNA: TGCGCCAGCAGCTTGGCCAGGACTACCGAACCAGGCCACACTGAAGCTTTCTTT.

The chain links TRBV29-1 to TRBJ2-1, with 11 bases fitting TRBD2. Unmatched junction bases numbered 10, after V lost 6 bases and J lost 0 bases. This CDR3 is 17 amino acids long. CDR1 and CDR2 (germline): SQVTM, ANQGSEA. CDR3 sequence: CSVAGLADYSSYNEQFF. CDR3 DNA: TGCAGCGTGGCGGGACTAGCGGATTATAGCTCCTACAATGAGCAGTTCTTC.

This clone was recorded a few times. The gene calls are TRBV9 and TRBJ2-1; D might be TRBD1 (6 bases). Germline V CDR1 and CDR2: SGDLS, YYNGEE. V was trimmed by 4 bases and J by 5 bases, leaving 13 bases between them. The length of the CDR3 is 14 residues. The CDR3 spells CASSRDIPHNEQFF. As DNA, the CDR3 is TGTGCCAGCAGCCGGGACATACCACACAATGAGCAGTTCTTC.

V usage is TRBV10-3 and J usage is TRBJ2-7; D remains ambiguous. Trimming shortened V by 8 bases and J by 1 base, and 12 bases separated the two germline ends. Looked up from germline, CDR1 is ENHRY and CDR2 is SYGVKD. This CDR3 is built from 13 residues. DNA for the CDR3: TGTGCCATCCGACACCCCGGTTCCTACGAGCAGTACTTC. Its translation is CAIRHPGSYEQYF.

The rearrangement joins TRBV6-4 to TRBJ2-1; 13 bases map to TRBD2. Germline lookup yields CDR1 MRHNA and CDR2 SNTAGT. The CDR3 sequence is 18 residues long. Losses at the gene ends were 3 bases for V and 1 base for J; bases not matched to a gene: 6. CDR3 DNA sequence: TGTGCCAGCAGTGAATCACTAGCGGGAGGGTCTTCCTACAATGAGCAGTTCTTC. Protein: CASSESLAGGSSYNEQFF.

The chain has TRBV29-1 and TRBJ1-2; D remains unclear. Trimming left V 2 bases short and J 14 bases short, with 15 bases between. Germline-derived CDR1 and CDR2 are SQVTM and ANQGSEA. This CDR3 has 11 amino acids. DNA for the CDR3: TGCAGCGTTGAATCGGGAGACGTCGGGACCTTC. Protein: CSVESGDVGTF.

The chain uses TRBV5-1 and TRBJ1-1; 8 nucleotides match TRBD1. The CDR3 loop spans 15 amino acids. The trim removed 4 bases at V and 5 bases at J, leaving 10 bases unmatched. CDR1 SGHRS and CDR2 YFSETQ come from the germline V gene. The CDR3 spells CASSLNGQGRTEAFF. The CDR3 coding sequence is TGCGCCAGCAGCCTAAACGGACAGGGCAGGACTGAAGCTTTCTTT.

The rearrangement joins TRBV29-1 to TRBJ2-1; D remains unclear. Trimming took 4 bases from V and 2 from J, leaving 12 bases between them. Germline V gene data show CDR1 as SQVTM and CDR2 as ANQGSEA. The length of the CDR3 is 14 residues. DNA of the CDR3: TGCAGCGTTGCTGGCGGTCCAGCCTACAATGAGCAGTTCTTC. This translates into CSVAGGPAYNEQFF.

V usage is TRBV9 and J usage is TRBJ2-5; D is unresolved. Trimming took off 0 bases at V and 4 bases at J, with 10 bases between the two ends. In germline, CDR1 is SGDLS, CDR2 YYNGEE. The CDR3 totals 14 residues. DNA of the CDR3: TGTGCCAGCAGCGTAGACCCCGGTGGAGAGACCCAGTACTTC. It translates to CASSVDPGGETQYF.

The chain carries TRBV9 and TRBJ1-4; 8 bases align to TRBD1. With 4 bases clipped from V and 5 bases from J, the junction kept 7 bases outside the gene matches. Germline V gene lookup returns CDR1 SGDLS and CDR2 YYNGEE. This CDR3 comprises 15 residues. Written as DNA, the CDR3 is TGTGCCAGCAGCACACGACAGGGGACGAATGAAAAACTGTTTTTT. Translated, it gives CASSTRQGTNEKLFF.